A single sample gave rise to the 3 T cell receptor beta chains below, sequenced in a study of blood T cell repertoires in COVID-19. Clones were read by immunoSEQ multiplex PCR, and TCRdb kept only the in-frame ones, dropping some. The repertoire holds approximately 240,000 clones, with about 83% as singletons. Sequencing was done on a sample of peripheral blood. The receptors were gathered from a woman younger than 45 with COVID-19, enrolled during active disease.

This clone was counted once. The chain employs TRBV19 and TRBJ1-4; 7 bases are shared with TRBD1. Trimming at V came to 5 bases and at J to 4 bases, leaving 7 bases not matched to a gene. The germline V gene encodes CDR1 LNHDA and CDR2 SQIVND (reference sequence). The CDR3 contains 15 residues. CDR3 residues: CASSLRTGNNEKLFF. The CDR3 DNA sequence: TGTGCCAGTAGTCTTCGGACAGGAAATAATGAAAAACTGTTTTTT.

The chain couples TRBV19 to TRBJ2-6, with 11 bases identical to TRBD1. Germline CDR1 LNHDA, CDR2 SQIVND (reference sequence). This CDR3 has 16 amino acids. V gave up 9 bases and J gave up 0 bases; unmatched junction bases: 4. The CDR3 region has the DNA TGTGCCAGCTCCGGGACAGGGGGCTCTGGGGCCAACGTCCTGACTTTC. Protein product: CASSGTGGSGANVLTF.

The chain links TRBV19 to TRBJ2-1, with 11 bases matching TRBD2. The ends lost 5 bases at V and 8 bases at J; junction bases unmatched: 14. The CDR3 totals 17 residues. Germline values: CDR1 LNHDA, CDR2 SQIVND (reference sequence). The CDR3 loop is CASSWTIAGGPYDEQFF. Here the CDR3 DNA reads TGTGCCAGTAGTTGGACGATAGCGGGAGGGCCTTACGATGAGCAGTTCTTC.